The source of this T cell receptor beta chain is a study of shared clonotypes between healthy human individuals. Division of CD4+ cells produced a CD45RA+ naive subset and a CD45RA-negative memory subset. This table comes from immunoSEQ multiplex PCR, and its TCRdb copy is limited to in-frame clones, with some not included. The sample includes under 600,000 clones, roughly 95% seen only once; the top ten take nearly 0.065%. The germline gives CDR1 MGHRA, CDR2 YSYEKL. This CDR3 is 16 amino acids long. V lost 1 base to trimming and J lost 3 bases; unmatched junction nucleotides: 6. V usage is TRBV4-1 and J usage is TRBJ2-3, with 8 bases aligning to TRBD2. The sequence was collected from a woman in her 30s in good health. Sequencing was performed on naive CD4+ T cells sorted from blood. As to subset: CD45RA+ positively selected. The CDR3 is CASSQGISGTTDTQYF. The CDR3 region has the DNA TGCGCCAGCAGCCAAGGAATTAGCGGGACAACAGATACGCAGTATTTT.